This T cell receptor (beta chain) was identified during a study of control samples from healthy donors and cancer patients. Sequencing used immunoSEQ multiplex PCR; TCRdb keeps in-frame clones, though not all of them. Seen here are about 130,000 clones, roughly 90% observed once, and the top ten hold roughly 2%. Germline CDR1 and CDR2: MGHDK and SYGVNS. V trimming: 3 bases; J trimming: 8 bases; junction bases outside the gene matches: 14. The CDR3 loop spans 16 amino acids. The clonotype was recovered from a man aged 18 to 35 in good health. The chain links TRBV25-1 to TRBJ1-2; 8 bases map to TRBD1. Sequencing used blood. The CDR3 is CASSDRFPTGDGGYTF. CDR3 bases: TGTGCCAGCAGTGACCGCTTCCCGACAGGGGATGGAGGCTACACCTTC.